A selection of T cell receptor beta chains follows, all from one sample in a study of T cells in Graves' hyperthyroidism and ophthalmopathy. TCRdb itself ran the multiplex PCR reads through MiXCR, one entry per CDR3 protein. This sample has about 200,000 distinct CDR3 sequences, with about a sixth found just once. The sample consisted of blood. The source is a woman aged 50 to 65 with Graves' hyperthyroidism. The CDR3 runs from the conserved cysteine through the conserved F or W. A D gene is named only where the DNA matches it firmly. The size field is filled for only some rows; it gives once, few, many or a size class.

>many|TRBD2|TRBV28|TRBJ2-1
CASSLYGERGYNEQFF
TGTGCCAGCAGTTTATACGGTGAGCGGGGCTACAATGAGCAGTTCTTC
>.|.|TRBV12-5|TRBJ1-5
CASGILGFQGSNQPQHF
TGTGCTAGTGGTATACTTGGTTTCCAAGGAAGCAATCAGCCCCAGCATTTT
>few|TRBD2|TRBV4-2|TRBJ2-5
CASSPAILAEETQYF
TGTGCCAGCAGCCCGGCGATTCTAGCGGAAGAGACCCAGTACTTC
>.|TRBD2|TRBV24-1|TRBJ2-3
CATSDPRLAGPKADTQYF
TGTGCCACCAGTGATCCCCGTCTAGCGGGCCCGAAGGCAGATACGCAGTATTTT
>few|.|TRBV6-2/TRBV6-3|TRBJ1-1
CASSSWTAKNTEAFF
TGTGCCAGCAGTTCATGGACAGCGAAGAACACTGAAGCTTTCTTT
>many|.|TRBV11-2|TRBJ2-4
CASSLLAGNIQYF
TGTGCCAGCAGCTTATTGGCGGGAAACATTCAGTACTTC
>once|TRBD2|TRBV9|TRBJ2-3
CASSVGWTSGATDTQYF
TGTGCCAGCAGCGTAGGGTGGACTAGCGGAGCCACAGATACGCAGTATTTT
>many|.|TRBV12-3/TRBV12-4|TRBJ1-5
CASTGTNSNQPQHF
TGTGCCAGCACAGGGACTAATAGCAATCAGCCCCAGCATTTT
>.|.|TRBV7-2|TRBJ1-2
CASSASVGYTF
TGTGCCAGCAGCGCCTCCGTTGGCTACACCTTC
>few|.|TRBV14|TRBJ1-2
CASSPAKNYGYTF
TGTGCCAGCAGCCCGGCAAAGAACTATGGCTACACCTTC
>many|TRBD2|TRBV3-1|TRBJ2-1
CASSQYGRDNNEQFF
TGTGCCAGCAGCCAATACGGGAGGGATAACAATGAGCAGTTCTTC
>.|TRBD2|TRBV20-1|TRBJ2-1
CSAEPLGGSDNEQFF
TGCAGTGCTGAGCCCTTGGGCGGGAGCGATAATGAGCAGTTCTTC
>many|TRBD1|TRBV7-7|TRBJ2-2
CASSLNRDRGYTGELFF
TGTGCTAGCAGCTTAAACCGGGACAGGGGCTACACCGGGGAGCTGTTTTTT
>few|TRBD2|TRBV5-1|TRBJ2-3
CASSSSGLFTDTQYF
TGTGCCAGCAGCTCCTCGGGACTATTCACAGATACGCAGTATTTT
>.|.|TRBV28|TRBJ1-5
CASSLWQGNQPQHF
TGTGCCAGCAGTTTATGGCAGGGAAATCAGCCCCAGCATTTT
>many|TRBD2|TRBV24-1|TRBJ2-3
CATSAGTSGRSDTQYF
TGTGCCACCAGTGCCGGGACTAGCGGGAGATCGGATACGCAGTATTTT
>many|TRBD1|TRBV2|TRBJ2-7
CASSGQGYEQYF
TGTGCCAGCAGTGGACAGGGGTACGAGCAGTACTTC
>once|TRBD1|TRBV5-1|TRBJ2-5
CASGPTGGRETQYF
TGCGCCAGCGGTCCTACAGGGGGGAGAGAGACCCAGTACTTC
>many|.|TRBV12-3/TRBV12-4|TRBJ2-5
CASSYRNGETQYF
TGTGCCAGCAGTTATCGCAACGGAGAGACCCAGTACTTC
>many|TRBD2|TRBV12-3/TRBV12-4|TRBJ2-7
CASSFGGRASYEQYF
TGTGCCAGCAGTTTCGGCGGGAGGGCTTCCTACGAGCAGTACTTC
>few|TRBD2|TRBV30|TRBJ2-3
CAWSVGTSGKSGDTQYF
TGTGCCTGGAGTGTAGGGACTAGCGGAAAATCAGGGGATACGCAGTATTTT
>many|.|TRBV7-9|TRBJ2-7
CASRQIEGYEQYF
TGTGCCAGCAGGCAAATCGAGGGCTACGAGCAGTACTTC
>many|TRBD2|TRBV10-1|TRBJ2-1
CASSPTSGRGNEQFF
TGCGCCAGCAGTCCGACTAGCGGGAGGGGCAATGAGCAGTTCTTC
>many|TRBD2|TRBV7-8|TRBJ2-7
CASSPPGLGLYEQYF
TGTGCCAGCAGCCCCCCGGGACTAGGGCTCTACGAGCAGTACTTC
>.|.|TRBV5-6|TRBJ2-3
CASSLVSQNTDTQYF
TGTGCCAGCAGCTTGGTCAGCCAGAACACAGATACGCAGTATTTT
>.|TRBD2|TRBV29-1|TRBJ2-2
CSVTPSGRIGELFF
TGCAGCGTTACCCCTAGCGGGAGGATCGGGGAGCTGTTTTTT
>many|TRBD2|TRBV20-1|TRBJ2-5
CSASKLAEQETQYF
TGCAGTGCTAGCAAACTAGCGGAACAAGAGACCCAGTACTTC
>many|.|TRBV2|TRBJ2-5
CASQRIQETQYF
TGTGCCAGCCAGCGAATCCAAGAGACCCAGTACTTC
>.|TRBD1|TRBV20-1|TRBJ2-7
CSALPGQGAHEQYF
TGCAGTGCTTTACCGGGACAGGGGGCCCACGAGCAGTACTTC
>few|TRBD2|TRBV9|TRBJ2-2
CASSVVLAGGFGELFF
TGTGCCAGCAGCGTAGTCCTAGCGGGGGGGTTCGGGGAGCTGTTTTTT
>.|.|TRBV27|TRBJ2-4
CASSVIVGGAKNIQYF
TGTGCCAGCAGTGTAATAGTGGGGGGAGCCAAAAACATTCAGTACTTC
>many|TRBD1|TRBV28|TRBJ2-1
CASSLAGQGEYEQFF
TGTGCCAGCAGTTTAGCTGGACAGGGCGAGTATGAGCAGTTCTTC
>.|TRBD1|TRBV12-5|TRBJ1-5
CASGLKPGQGSQPQHF
TGTGCTAGTGGTTTGAAACCGGGACAGGGATCTCAGCCCCAGCATTTT
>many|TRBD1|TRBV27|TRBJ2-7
CASSQGVPYEQYF
TGTGCCAGCAGCCAGGGGGTGCCCTACGAGCAGTACTTC
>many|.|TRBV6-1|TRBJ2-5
CAARGVQETQYF
TGTGCCGCCCGGGGAGTCCAAGAGACCCAGTACTTC
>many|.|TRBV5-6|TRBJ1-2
CASSLPDSEGYTF
TGTGCCAGCAGCTTGCCGGACAGTGAGGGCTACACCTTC
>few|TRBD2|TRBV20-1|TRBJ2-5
CSASPAGLAGGSWTQYF
TGCAGTGCTAGCCCGGCTGGACTAGCGGGGGGCAGTTGGACCCAGTACTTC
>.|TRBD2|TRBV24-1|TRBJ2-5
CATRPSAASGRGETQYF
TGTGCCACCAGGCCTTCTGCCGCTAGCGGGAGAGGAGAGACCCAGTACTTC
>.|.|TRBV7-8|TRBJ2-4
CASSLGVPGAKNIQYF
TGTGCCAGCAGCCTAGGGGTCCCTGGGGCCAAAAACATTCAGTACTTC
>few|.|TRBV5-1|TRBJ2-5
CASSLVVRGGQKETQYF
TGCGCCAGCAGCTTGGTGGTCAGGGGAGGGCAGAAGGAGACCCAGTACTTC
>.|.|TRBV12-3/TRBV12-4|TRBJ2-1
CASSPQRRQHNEQFF
TGTGCCAGCAGCCCACAGCGGCGACAGCACAATGAGCAGTTCTTC
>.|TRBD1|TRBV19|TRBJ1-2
CASTETGGRYGYTF
TGTGCCAGTACCGAGACAGGGGGCCGCTATGGCTACACCTTC
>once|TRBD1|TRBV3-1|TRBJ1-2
CASSQAGTGYGYTF
TGTGCCAGCAGCCAAGCCGGGACAGGTTATGGCTACACCTTC
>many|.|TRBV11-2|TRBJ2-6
CASSLRVAGGANVLTF
TGTGCCAGCAGCTTACGGGTAGCCGGTGGGGCCAACGTCCTGACTTTC
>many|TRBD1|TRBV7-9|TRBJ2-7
CASSKERQGGNEQYF
TGTGCCAGCAGCAAAGAGCGACAGGGGGGGAACGAGCAGTACTTC
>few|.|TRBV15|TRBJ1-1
CATSRSGNTEAFF
TGTGCCACCAGCAGGTCTGGGAACACTGAAGCTTTCTTT
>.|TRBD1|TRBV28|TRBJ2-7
CASRGLRGYEQYF
TGTGCCAGCAGGGGGCTCAGGGGGTACGAGCAGTACTTC
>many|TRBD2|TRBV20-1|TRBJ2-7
CSAPGTSGHYEQYF
TGCAGTGCTCCCGGGACTAGCGGACACTACGAGCAGTACTTC
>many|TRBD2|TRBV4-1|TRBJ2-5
CASSQDLPGTSRETQYF
TGCGCCAGCAGCCAAGATCTTCCCGGGACTAGCCGAGAGACCCAGTACTTC